These T cell receptor beta chains were read from a single sample in a study of cytotoxic CD8 clonotypes in ibrutinib-treated CLL. Clones were sequenced by immunoSEQ multiplex PCR, and TCRdb holds only the in-frame ones, with some missing. In the table there are 150,000 to 250,000 clones, about two thirds of which are singletons. The sequenced sample was PBMCs, obtained after 24 months of ibrutinib treatment. Receptors originate from a human donor with chronic lymphocytic leukemia. CDR3s include the opening cysteine and the closing phenylalanine or tryptophan. D genes are given only for firm matches. Some rows have no size entry. The others give once, few or many, or a class for an expanded clone.

D gene	clone size	V gene	J gene	CDR3 protein	CDR3 DNA
TRBD2	NA	TRBV4-1	TRBJ2-2	CASSQGTSGRANTGELFF	TGCGCCAGCAGCCAGGGGACTAGCGGGAGGGCGAACACCGGGGAGCTGTTTTTT
NA	NA	TRBV18	TRBJ2-1	CASSPRVSSGSEQFF	TGTGCCAGCTCACCGCGCGTCTCCAGCGGAAGTGAGCAGTTCTTC
NA	NA	TRBV6-1	TRBJ2-2	CASSVGANTGELFF	TGTGCCAGCAGTGTAGGGGCGAACACCGGGGAGCTGTTTTTT
NA	NA	TRBV5-1	TRBJ1-3	CASSLESGEAGNTIYF	TGCGCCAGCAGCTTGGAGTCAGGGGAAGCTGGAAACACCATATATTTT
NA	NA	TRBV10-3	TRBJ1-2	CAIRSDGYGYTF	TGTGCCATCAGATCAGACGGCTATGGCTACACCTTC
NA	few	TRBV7-2	TRBJ2-1	CASSARGRYNEQFF	TGTGCCAGCAGCGCCCGAGGAAGGTACAATGAGCAGTTCTTC
NA	NA	TRBV11-2	TRBJ2-7	CASSPRSYYEQYF	TGTGCCAGCAGCCCAAGGAGCTACTACGAGCAGTACTTC
TRBD2	NA	TRBV6-6	TRBJ2-7	CATKAGGGDEQYF	TGTGCCACCAAAGCGGGAGGGGGCGACGAGCAGTACTTC
NA	NA	TRBV5-6	TRBJ2-1	CASSLDFRKAGNEQFF	TGTGCCAGCAGCTTGGACTTTCGGAAGGCGGGCAATGAGCAGTTCTTC
TRBD1	NA	TRBV5-1	TRBJ2-7	CASRYRTGQSYEQYF	TGCGCCAGCAGATACCGAACGGGACAGAGTTACGAGCAGTACTTC
TRBD2	NA	TRBV4-1	TRBJ2-1	CASSRSGGNEQFF	TGCGCCAGCAGCCGATCCGGGGGGAATGAGCAGTTCTTC
TRBD1	NA	TRBV12-5	TRBJ1-2	CASGREVQGGYYGYTF	TGTGCTAGTGGTCGTGAAGTACAGGGGGGGTACTATGGCTACACCTTC
TRBD1	NA	TRBV16	TRBJ1-2	CASSPRHRGQLGRNYGYTF	TGTGCCAGCAGCCCCCGCCACAGGGGACAATTGGGTAGAAACTATGGCTACACCTTC
NA	few	TRBV14	TRBJ2-5	CASSRPGRETQYF	TGTGCCAGCAGCCGCCCAGGGCGAGAGACCCAGTACTTC
NA	NA	TRBV27	TRBJ1-1	CASSLKPGLNTEAFF	TGTGCCAGCAGTTTAAAGCCAGGACTGAACACTGAAGCTTTCTTT
NA	NA	TRBV11-3	TRBJ1-1	CASSLPDDLNTEAFF	TGTGCCAGCAGCTTACCGGATGATTTAAACACTGAAGCTTTCTTT
TRBD1	NA	TRBV7-9	TRBJ1-4	CASSRTGANEKLFF	TGTGCCAGCAGCCGGACAGGTGCTAATGAAAAACTGTTTTTT
TRBD1	NA	TRBV18	TRBJ1-1	CASSPIPDRLNTEAFF	TGTGCCAGCTCACCAATTCCGGACAGGTTGAACACTGAAGCTTTCTTT
NA	NA	TRBV7-3	TRBJ2-3	CASSYGTVTDTQYF	TGTGCCAGCAGCTACGGGACGGTCACAGATACGCAGTATTTT
NA	NA	TRBV18	TRBJ2-3	CASSPGVGSDTQYF	TGTGCCAGCTCACCGGGGGTCGGGTCAGATACGCAGTATTTT
TRBD2	NA	TRBV7-3	TRBJ2-1	CASSLLAGAYNEQFF	TGTGCCAGCAGCCTCCTAGCGGGGGCCTACAATGAGCAGTTCTTC
TRBD1	NA	TRBV19	TRBJ2-7	CASRGQGTYEQYF	TGTGCCAGTAGAGGACAGGGAACCTACGAGCAGTACTTC
TRBD2	NA	TRBV30	TRBJ2-7	CARGLAGSYEQYF	TGTGCCCGCGGACTAGCGGGATCCTACGAGCAGTACTTC
NA	NA	TRBV15	TRBJ2-7	CATSRGGNEQYF	TGTGCCACCAGCAGGGGGGGTAACGAGCAGTACTTC
NA	NA	TRBV6-6	TRBJ1-5	CASTQGMILGNQPQHF	TGTGCCAGCACCCAGGGAATGATCCTCGGCAATCAGCCCCAGCATTTT
NA	NA	TRBV27	TRBJ1-4	CASSFVRTPDNEKLFF	TGTGCCAGCAGTTTCGTGAGGACTCCTGACAATGAAAAACTGTTTTTT
NA	many	TRBV7-9	TRBJ1-2	CAITPGFSRSYTF	TGTGCCATCACACCAGGGTTTTCCCGGAGCTACACCTTC
TRBD2	NA	TRBV27	TRBJ2-2	CASSTSAYTGELFF	TGTGCCAGCAGCACTAGCGCCTACACCGGGGAGCTGTTTTTT
NA	NA	TRBV7-8	TRBJ2-7	CASSLAQNSEQYF	TGTGCCAGCAGCTTAGCCCAGAATAGCGAGCAGTACTTC
TRBD1	NA	TRBV11-2	TRBJ2-5	CASSLGVTGQGQETQYF	TGTGCCAGCAGCCTTGGGGTGACGGGACAGGGACAAGAGACCCAGTACTTC
NA	few	TRBV7-3	TRBJ2-5	CASSQSTQETQYF	TGTGCCAGCAGCCAAAGCACCCAAGAGACCCAGTACTTC